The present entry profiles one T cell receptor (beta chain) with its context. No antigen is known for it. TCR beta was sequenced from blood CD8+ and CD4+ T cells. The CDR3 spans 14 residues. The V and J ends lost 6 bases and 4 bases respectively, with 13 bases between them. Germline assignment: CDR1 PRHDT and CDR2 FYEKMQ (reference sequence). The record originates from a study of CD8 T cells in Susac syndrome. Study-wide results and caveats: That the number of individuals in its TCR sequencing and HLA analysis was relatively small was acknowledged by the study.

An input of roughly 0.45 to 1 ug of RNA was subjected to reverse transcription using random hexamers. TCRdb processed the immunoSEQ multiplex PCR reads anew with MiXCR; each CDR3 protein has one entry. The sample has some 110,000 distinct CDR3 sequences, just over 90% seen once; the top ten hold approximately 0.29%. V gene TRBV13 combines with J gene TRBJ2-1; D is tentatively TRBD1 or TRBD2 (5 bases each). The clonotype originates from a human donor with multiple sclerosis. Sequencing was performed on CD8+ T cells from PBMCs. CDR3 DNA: TGTGCCAGCAGACAGAGGGACGGATACAATGAGCAGTTCTTC. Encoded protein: CASRQRDGYNEQFF.